What follows are 12 T cell receptor beta chains derived from one specimen sequenced in a study of blood T cell repertoires in COVID-19. Profiling relied on immunoSEQ multiplex PCR, and the TCRdb table lists in-frame clones only, not all of them. The sample lists about 200,000 clones, 82% seen once, with 12% in the top ten. The sequencing input was peripheral blood. All receptors derive from a woman aged 35 to 49 with acute or convalescent COVID-19.

This clone was recorded a few times. The chain uses TRBV7-2 and TRBJ2-2; TRBD1 matches 7 bases. The V gene end was trimmed by 5 bases and the J gene end by 2 bases; junction bases not matched to a gene: 5. The CDR3 totals 15 residues. The V gene's germline CDR1 is SGHTA and CDR2 FQGNSA. CDR3 in DNA: TGTGCCAGCAGCCTTACAGGGGCCAACACCGGGGAGCTGTTTTTT. As protein: CASSLTGANTGELFF.

The chain is built from TRBV4-2 and TRBJ1-2, with a weak D call TRBD1 (6 bases). Per the germline V gene, CDR1 is LGHNA and CDR2 is YNFKEQ. CDR3 size: 16 residues. V was cut by 1 base and J by 8 bases, with 20 bases left in between. CDR3 region: CASSQAVIQGPGGYTF. In DNA, the CDR3 is TGTGCCAGCAGCCAAGCGGTTATACAGGGACCCGGCGGCTACACCTTC.

The chain carries TRBV6-5 and TRBJ2-3; D is unresolved. The CDR3 loop spans 13 amino acids. Trimming pared 7 bases from V and 6 bases from J, leaving 14 bases between. The germline CDR1 and CDR2 sequences are MNHEY and SVGAGI. The CDR3 is CASISLGLDTQYF. In DNA form, the CDR3 reads TGTGCCAGCATATCACTTGGTTTGGATACGCAGTATTTT.

This chain joins TRBV6-1 and TRBJ1-5, with 7 positions matching TRBD1. V was clipped by 4 bases and J by 0 bases; unmatched bases: 9. CDR1 and CDR2 (germline): MNHNS, SASEGT. The CDR3 sequence is 17 residues long. The chain's CDR3 is CASSGGTDYYSNQPQHF. DNA of the CDR3: TGTGCCAGCAGTGGAGGGACAGATTATTATAGCAATCAGCCCCAGCATTTT.

The chain carries TRBV25-1 and TRBJ2-3; perhaps TRBD2 as D (6 bases). The CDR3 is 12 amino acids. Germline loops: CDR1 MGHDK, CDR2 SYGVNS. The CDR3 coding sequence is TGTGCGGCGGGACGGAGCACAGATACGCAGTATTTT. It yields the protein CAAGRSTDTQYF.

The rearrangement uses TRBV13 and TRBJ2-3; possible D gene TRBD1, 5 bases. Germline lookup yields CDR1 PRHDT and CDR2 FYEKMQ (reference sequence). The CDR3 spans 16 residues. With 2 bases removed from V and 2 bases from J, the gap between germline ends came to 14 bases. This CDR3 is CASSLQLREHTDTQYF. The CDR3 region has the DNA TGTGCCAGCAGCTTACAGCTCAGGGAACACACAGATACGCAGTATTTT.

The genes are TRBV2 and TRBJ2-2, with TRBD2 identical over 7 bases. CDR3 size: 13 residues. V lost 8 bases to trimming and J lost 3 bases; unmatched junction nucleotides: 3. CDR1 is SNHLY and CDR2 is FYNNEI in the germline V gene. The CDR3 nucleotides read TGTGCCAGCCGAGCGGGGTACACCGGGGAGCTGTTTTTT. This translates into CASRAGYTGELFF.

The chain is built from TRBV14 and TRBJ1-2; 10 nucleotides align to TRBD1. The V and J ends lost 1 base and 7 bases, in that order; junction bases with no gene match: 3. The V gene's germline CDR1 is SGHDN and CDR2 FVKESK. CDR3 length: 14 amino acids. CDR3 nucleotide sequence: TGTGCCAGCAGCCAAGTCCGGACAGGGGGTGGCTACACCTTC. Protein product: CASSQVRTGGGYTF. The full variable domain, in which reference TRBV14 and TRBJ1-2 provide the parts outside the CDR3, is EAGVTQFPSHSVIEKGQTVTLRCDPISGHDNLYWYRRVMGKEIKFLLHFVKESKQDESGMPNNRFLAERTGGTYSTLKVQPAELEDSGVYFCASSQVRTGGGYTFGSGTRLTVV.

This chain links TRBV20-1 with TRBJ2-3, with TRBD2 identical over 10 bases. The CDR3 has 16 residues. Germline V gene data show CDR1 as DFQATT and CDR2 as SNEGSKA (reference sequence). The trim removed 3 bases at V and 0 bases at J, leaving 6 bases unmatched. CDR3 DNA sequence: TGCAGTGCTAGTGCCCTAGCGGGAGCGAGCACAGATACGCAGTATTTT. It yields the protein CSASALAGASTDTQYF.

This clone was counted once. The genes are TRBV30 and TRBJ1-2; no clear D gene. Per germline, CDR1 GTSNPN and CDR2 SVGIG (reference sequence). V was clipped by 0 bases and J by 1 base, with 9 bases between them. The CDR3 runs 14 residues. For the CDR3, the DNA is TGTGCCTGGAGTGTATATAACATTAACTATGGCTACACCTTC. This translates into CAWSVYNINYGYTF.

CDR3 nucleotides: TGCGCCAGCAGCTTGGCCGCAGGGCCCGGCACTGAAGCTTTCTTT. It codes for CASSLAAGPGTEAFF. The chain carries TRBV5-1 and TRBJ1-1; D possibly corresponds to TRBD1 (5 bases). Between the trimmed V and J ends, which lost 0 bases and 4 bases, there was a span of 13 bases. In germline, CDR1 is SGHRS, CDR2 YFSETQ. The CDR3 runs 15 residues.

As to this clone: The sample holds other DNA sequences that translate to the same CDR3. The rearrangement joins TRBV19 to TRBJ2-5, with a possible D match to TRBD1 (6 bases). V was cut by 5 bases and J by 2 bases, with 9 bases left in between. The CDR3 consists of 13 residues. The germline V gene encodes CDR1 LNHDA and CDR2 SQIVND (reference sequence). This CDR3 is CASSAGVQETQYF. The CDR3 nucleotides read TGTGCCAGTAGTGCAGGGGTTCAAGAGACCCAGTACTTC.